The clone carrying this T cell receptor beta chain was seen many times. Authors' data handling: Amplifying reference gene primers gave estimates of nucleated cell counts. The method was immunoSEQ multiplex PCR; TCRdb's version includes in-frame clones alone and lacks a portion of them. From that table come the V and J calls and clone size; the DNA was used to work out D and trimming. The data hold around 500,000 clones, with roughly 85% observed a single time. The source of the sample is a study of blood T cell repertoires in COVID-19. About the study: The United States, Italy and Spain provided the acute and convalescent COVID-19 samples. Sample material is recorded as cDNA or gDNA derived from T cells, B-cell-depleted T cells, or PBMCs.

V was pared by 4 bases and J by 5 bases, with 8 bases between. CDR1 is MGHRA, CDR2 YSYEKL, per germline. CDR3 length equals 12 residues. Sequences were obtained from peripheral blood. This TCR was recovered from a human donor in a cohort sampled during active COVID-19. The chain joins TRBV4-1 to TRBJ1-1; D not resolved. This CDR3 reads CASSRPGTEAFF. The CDR3 nucleotides are TGCGCCAGCAGCCGGCCGGGGACTGAAGCTTTCTTT.